This T cell receptor beta chain was retrieved from a study of PD-1 blockade in classical Hodgkin lymphoma. A note on this clone: The antigen remains undetermined.

Documented time point: newly diagnosed, previously untreated cHL patient sample. Here immunoSEQ multiplex PCR was the method, and the copy in TCRdb shows in-frame clones only, minus some. The sample has about 7,000 clones, over 70% seen once. General study results and limits: Reported baseline diversity: healthy donors highest, relapsed/refractory patients lowest.

Trimming pared 1 base from V and 0 bases from J, leaving 11 bases between. CDR3 size: 16 residues. The V gene's germline CDR1 is SGHTA and CDR2 FQGTGA. This chain joins TRBV7-3 and TRBJ2-3; maybe TRBD2 (6 bases). The sample comprised peripheral blood mononuclear cells (PBMCs). This TCR was recovered from a human donor with classical Hodgkin lymphoma. The CDR3, as DNA: TGTGCCAGCAGCTTAAGACCGGGACTCAGCACAGATACGCAGTATTTT. This codes for CASSLRPGLSTDTQYF.